This passage covers 29 T cell receptor beta chains from one sample sequenced in a study of spatial heterogeneity in lung cancer. Time point indicated: sample taken at primary tumor resection. Frozen PBMC, nontumor lung or tumor provided whole RNA, which was sequenced unsorted. Each CDR3 protein gets one entry after TCRdb re-called the 5' RACE reads with MiXCR. The data hold around 40,000 distinct CDR3 sequences, with roughly 5.5% observed a single time. The sample consisted of PBMCs, taken at surgery. The receptors derive from a female donor with early-stage non-small cell lung cancer.

This clonotype was seen ten or more times. This chain connects TRBV7-2 to TRBJ2-3, with D maybe TRBD1 (6 bases). The germline gives CDR1 SGHTA, CDR2 FQGNSA. The CDR3 extends over 14 amino acids. V shed 0 bases and J shed 2 bases, with 6 bases lying between them. The CDR3 protein is CASSLAGATDTQYF. As DNA, the CDR3 is TGTGCCAGCAGCTTAGCGGGGGCCACAGATACGCAGTATTTT.

In its sample, this clonotype was seen many times. The CDR3 here is CSADTGTGETDTQYF. In DNA form, the CDR3 reads TGCAGTGCTGATACCGGGACAGGGGAGACAGATACGCAGTATTTT. This sequence joins TRBV20-1 and TRBJ2-3; 10 nucleotides line up with TRBD1. Germline-derived CDR1 and CDR2 are DFQATT and SNEGSKA (reference sequence). Trimming removed 5 bases from V and 3 bases from J; junction bases left unmatched: 8. The CDR3 has 15 residues.

This chain uses TRBV20-1 with TRBJ2-5; weak D call: TRBD1 (5 bases). The CDR3 totals 15 residues. Germline CDR1 reads DFQATT; CDR2 reads SNEGSKA (reference sequence). Trimming shortened V by 0 bases and J by 5 bases, and 16 bases separated the two germline ends. CDR3 sequence reads: CSARDRPQSGETQYF. The CDR3 nucleotides are TGCAGTGCTAGAGATCGACCCCAATCAGGGGAGACCCAGTACTTC.

A few counts support this clonotype. This chain uses TRBV25-1 with TRBJ1-4; TRBD1 aligns across 7 bases. The CDR3 has 15 amino acids. Germline CDR1 MGHDK, CDR2 SYGVNS. Trimming at V came to 2 bases and at J to 4 bases, leaving 4 bases not matched to a gene. CDR3 nucleotides: TGTGCCAGCAGTGAAAGGGACAGTGGTAATGAAAAACTGTTTTTT. This sequence encodes CASSERDSGNEKLFF.

This chain links TRBV28 with TRBJ2-1; 13 bases fit TRBD2. J lost 4 bases, V lost 5 bases, and 8 bases had no gene match. The CDR3 loop spans 17 amino acids. Germline CDR1 reads MDHEN; CDR2 reads SYDVKM. Here the CDR3 DNA reads TGTGCCAGCAGTCTCGGACTAGCGGGGGCGAATTACAATGAGCAGTTCTTC. Its translation is CASSLGLAGANYNEQFF.

There are many counts of this clonotype. This rearrangement joins TRBV2 to TRBJ1-5; 10 positions match TRBD1. The CDR3 extends over 18 amino acids. Germline CDR1 is SNHLY and CDR2 is FYNNEI. J was trimmed by 2 bases and V by 8 bases; bases with no gene match: 15. The CDR3 region has the DNA TGTGCCAGCTTAACCGGGACAGGGGCGATAAGGGGCAATCAGCCCCAGCATTTT. Amino acids: CASLTGTGAIRGNQPQHF. The full variable domain, with the rest looked up from reference TRBV2 and TRBJ1-5, is EPEVTQTPSHQVTQMGQEVILRCVPISNHLYFYWYRQILGQKVEFLVSFYNNEISEKSEIFDDQFSVERPDGSNFTLKIRSTKLEDSAMYFCASLTGTGAIRGNQPQHFGDGTRLSIL.

Many counts were recorded for this clonotype. The rearrangement links TRBV21-1 to TRBJ1-5; no check of the table's D call, TRBD1, against the DNA was made. TRBV21-1 is marked as a pseudogene. The CDR3 length is 17 residues. The CDR3 nucleotides read TGTGCCAGCAGCAAAGAGGGAGGGGACAGACCCACACAGCCCCAGCATTTT. Its protein product is CASSKEGGDRPTQPQHF.

This clonotype was counted many times. V usage is TRBV4-2 and J usage is TRBJ1-6; D gene ambiguous. Germline assignment: CDR1 LGHNA and CDR2 YNFKEQ. CDR3 length: 13 amino acids. Trimming took 0 bases from V and 5 from J, leaving 2 bases between them. CDR3 protein: CASSQENNSPLHF. CDR3 in DNA: TGTGCCAGCAGCCAAGAGAATAATTCACCCCTCCACTTT.

This clonotype was counted many times. This chain connects TRBV6-2 or TRBV6-3 to TRBJ2-5, with TRBD2 matching 8 bases. CDR1 is MNHEY, CDR2 SVGEGT, per germline. This CDR3 region has 13 residues. Germline trimming cut 6 bases from V and 5 bases from J; bases unmatched to any gene: 5. The CDR3 bases are TGTGCCAGCAGGAGCGGGGGCCGGGAGACCCAGTACTTC. Encoded protein: CASRSGGRETQYF.

V gene TRBV20-1 combines with J gene TRBJ1-2; D gene uncertain. The CDR3 length is 15 residues. Germline CDR1 is DFQATT and CDR2 is SNEGSKA (reference sequence). V shed 1 base and J shed 4 bases, with 16 bases lying between them. CDR3 coding DNA: TGCAGTGCTAGAGGGAGATCGGCGGAAGGCTATGGCTACACCTTC. Its protein product is CSARGRSAEGYGYTF.

In its sample, this clonotype was seen many times. The rearrangement links TRBV27 to TRBJ2-7; the D is unclear. This CDR3 is 13 amino acids long. Trimming pared 4 bases from V and 2 bases from J, leaving 9 bases between. Germline-derived CDR1 and CDR2 are MNHEY and SMNVEV (reference sequence). CDR3 residues: CASSSLFTYEQYF. The DNA of the CDR3 is TGTGCCAGCAGTTCCCTCTTTACCTACGAGCAGTACTTC.

The chain joins TRBV15 to TRBJ2-2, with TRBD1 matching 9 bases. The ends lost 5 bases at V and 2 bases at J; junction bases unmatched: 9. CDR1 is LNHNV and CDR2 is YYDKDF in the germline V gene (reference sequence). The CDR3 consists of 17 residues. The CDR3 sequence is CATSGGGTGRNTGELFF. Written as DNA, the CDR3 is TGTGCCACCAGCGGTGGCGGGACAGGGCGTAACACCGGGGAGCTGTTTTTT.

The V call is TRBV19, the J call TRBJ2-4, with 9 bases that match TRBD1. Germline V gives CDR1 LNHDA, CDR2 SQIVND (reference sequence). Germline trimming cut 5 bases from V and 8 bases from J; bases unmatched to any gene: 10. This CDR3 has 15 amino acids. CDR3 in DNA: TGTGCCAGTAGTGTCCCCGGGACAGGGCGGTACATTCAGTACTTC. This encodes CASSVPGTGRYIQYF.

This clonotype was observed a few times. V usage is TRBV3-1 and J usage is TRBJ2-1; D is possibly TRBD1 or TRBD2 (6 bases each). Per the germline V gene, CDR1 is LGHDT and CDR2 is YNNKEL (reference sequence). Deletions cut 5 bases from V and 8 bases from J, with 22 bases between. CDR3 length: 16 amino acids. The CDR3: CASSTSGHGWEDEQFF. DNA of the CDR3: TGTGCCAGCAGCACTTCGGGACACGGCTGGGAGGATGAGCAGTTCTTC.

There are many counts of this clonotype. The CDR3 reads CASSLRGGPTDTQYF. As DNA, the CDR3 is TGTGCCAGCAGCTTGCGGGGGGGGCCAACAGATACGCAGTATTTT. This chain uses TRBV5-6 with TRBJ2-3, with 8 bases that match TRBD2. V was clipped by 1 base and J by 3 bases; unmatched bases: 4. The length of the CDR3 is 15 residues. CDR1 SGHDT and CDR2 YYEEEE come from the germline V gene.

This clonotype has a count of ten or more. The chain carries TRBV29-1 and TRBJ1-1; D perhaps matches TRBD1 (5 bases). Germline V gene data show CDR1 as SQVTM and CDR2 as ANQGSEA. Deletions cut 4 bases from V and 1 base from J, with 13 bases between. The CDR3 runs to 14 residues. CDR3: CSVVRRGENTEAFF. For the CDR3, the DNA is TGCAGCGTTGTTCGTAGGGGTGAGAACACTGAAGCTTTCTTT.

The rearrangement links TRBV6-5 to TRBJ2-7; 11 nucleotides line up with TRBD2. The CDR3 spans 17 residues. CDR1 is MNHEY and CDR2 is SVGAGI in the germline V gene. V lost 6 bases, J lost 0 bases, and 10 bases stayed unmatched. CDR3 nucleotide sequence: TGTGCCAGCAGGCCCCTAGCGGGGGGTTGGAGCTCCTACGAGCAGTACTTC. Translating it yields CASRPLAGGWSSYEQYF.

This clonotype was recorded at least ten times. The V and J genes are TRBV12-3 or TRBV12-4 and TRBJ2-5, with TRBD1 matching 8 bases. This CDR3 is built from 18 residues. V shed 2 bases, J shed 4 bases, and the junction held 15 bases outside the gene matches. The CDR3 nucleotides read TGTGCCAGCAGTTTACGTCAGGGGGCGCCCGGTTTGGGAGAGACCCAGTACTTC. Encoded protein: CASSLRQGAPGLGETQYF.

In its sample, this clonotype was seen many times. V and J are TRBV29-1 and TRBJ2-3; D may be TRBD2 (7 bases). V was shortened by 5 bases and J by 5 bases, with 17 bases between the two germline ends. The CDR3 length is 14 residues. Germline-derived CDR1 and CDR2 are SQVTM and ANQGSEA. The CDR3 DNA follows: TGCAGCGTTAAAGGGGGGGAGGCCCAAGATACGCAGTATTTT. Its protein product is CSVKGGEAQDTQYF.

J is TRBJ2-3 and V is TRBV2; D is unclear. V lost 7 bases to trimming and J lost 8 bases, with 7 bases between them. CDR1 is SNHLY and CDR2 is FYNNEI in the germline V gene. The CDR3 is 10 residues long. As DNA, the CDR3 is TGTGCCAGCACCTTAAGTACGCAGTATTTT. Translated, it gives CASTLSTQYF. Full variable domain (outside the CDR3, taken from reference TRBV2 and TRBJ2-3): EPEVTQTPSHQVTQMGQEVILRCVPISNHLYFYWYRQILGQKVEFLVSFYNNEISEKSEIFDDQFSVERPDGSNFTLKIRSTKLEDSAMYFCASTLSTQYFGPGTRLTVL.

This clonotype appeared a few times. This sequence joins TRBV12-3 or TRBV12-4 and TRBJ2-7, with TRBD1 matching 10 bases. Trimming removed 4 bases from V and 7 bases from J; junction bases left unmatched: 7. The CDR3 has 14 residues. In nucleotides, the CDR3 is TGTGCCAGCAGTTCTCGACAGGGGGCGCGAGAGCAGTACTTC. This sequence encodes CASSSRQGAREQYF.

This clonotype was seen only a few times. The chain carries TRBV30 and TRBJ2-5, with D perhaps TRBD2 (6 bases). Trimming removed 0 bases from V and 7 bases from J, with 12 bases in between. CDR3 size: 13 residues. Germline V lookup: CDR1 GTSNPN, CDR2 SVGIG (reference sequence). CDR3 in DNA: TGTGCCTGGAGTGTCGACGGAGGGAGGACCCAGTACTTC. This sequence encodes CAWSVDGGRTQYF.

Note on this clonotype: A much larger clone lies a single base off, so this may be a read error. This rearrangement joins TRBV4-1 to TRBJ2-5; 10 nucleotides line up with TRBD2. The CDR3 covers 15 residues. The V gene end was trimmed by 1 base and the J gene end by 2 bases; junction bases not matched to a gene: 1. CDR1 MGHRA and CDR2 YSYEKL come from the germline V gene. The CDR3 sequence is CASSQVGLAQETQYF. The CDR3 nucleotides read TGCGCCAGCAGCCAAGTGGGACTAGCGCAAGAGACCCAGTACTTC.

This clonotype was observed many times. The rearrangement uses TRBV7-2 and TRBJ2-7; 8 bases line up with TRBD1. This CDR3 region has 15 residues. V was clipped by 5 bases and J by 0 bases; unmatched bases: 6. Germline CDR1 is SGHTA and CDR2 is FQGNSA. The CDR3 DNA follows: TGTGCCAGCAGCCCCTACAGGGGGAGCTCCTACGAGCAGTACTTC. Translating gives CASSPYRGSSYEQYF.

The sample holds many counts of this clonotype. The CDR3 bases are TGTGCCAGCAGCCCCCTCCGAGATACGCAGTATTTT. As protein: CASSPLRDTQYF. V gene TRBV9 combines with J gene TRBJ2-3, with D hard to call. The V and J ends lost 4 bases and 5 bases respectively, with 8 bases between them. CDR3 length: 12 residues. In germline, CDR1 is SGDLS, CDR2 YYNGEE. Using reference TRBV9 and TRBJ2-3 for the parts outside the CDR3, the full variable domain is DSGVTQTPKHLITATGQRVTLRCSPRSGDLSVYWYQQSLDQGLQFLIQYYNGEERAKGNILERFSAQQFPDLHSELNLSSLELGDSALYFCASSPLRDTQYFGPGTRLTVL.

V is TRBV27 and J is TRBJ2-7; TRBD2 agrees at 11 bases. V lost 5 bases to trimming and J lost 3 bases; unmatched junction nucleotides: 9. This CDR3 contains 16 residues. Germline CDR1 is MNHEY and CDR2 is SMNVEV (reference sequence). Here the CDR3 DNA reads TGTGCCAGCAGTCCTAGCGGGGGGCCCCGGGACTACGAGCAGTACTTC. It codes for CASSPSGGPRDYEQYF.

There are many counts of this clonotype. This chain links TRBV29-1 with TRBJ2-5, with TRBD2 as a possible D gene (6 bases). This CDR3 has 13 amino acids. Germline V gene sequence: CDR1 SQVTM, CDR2 ANQGSEA. Trimming shortened V by 6 bases and J by 7 bases, and 18 bases separated the two germline ends. The CDR3 nucleotides read TGCAGCGTCCGGGGCGGGGCGGTGGGGACCCAGTACTTC. Encoded protein: CSVRGGAVGTQYF.

This clonotype showed up just a few times. V is TRBV3-1 and J is TRBJ1-6; 11 nucleotides align to TRBD1. The CDR3 sequence is 15 residues long. CDR1 is LGHDT, CDR2 YNNKEL, per germline (reference sequence). Trimming removed 4 bases from V and 8 bases from J; junction bases left unmatched: 4. CDR3 in amino acids: CASSLGTGGDSPLHF. The CDR3 DNA reads as TGTGCCAGCAGCCTGGGGACAGGGGGAGATTCACCCCTCCACTTT. Looking up the rest from reference TRBV3-1 and TRBJ1-6 gives the full variable domain: DTAVSQTPKYLVTQMGNDKSIKCEQNLGHDTMYWYKQDSKKFLKIMFSYNNKELIINETVPNRFSPKSPDKAHLNLHINSLELGDSAVYFCASSLGTGGDSPLHFGNGTRLTVT.

This clonotype was seen repeatedly, ten times or more. The J gene is TRBJ2-2, the V gene TRBV7-9, with 9 bases aligning to TRBD1. The CDR3 has 14 amino acids. Germline assignment: CDR1 SEHNR and CDR2 FQNEAQ (reference sequence). J was trimmed by 6 bases and V by 6 bases; bases with no gene match: 5. The CDR3 bases are TGTGCCAGCAGGCCCGGGACAGGGCCCGGGGAGCTGTTTTTT. It yields the protein CASRPGTGPGELFF.